The rows below give T cell receptor beta chains drawn from one sample of a study of pediatric ulcerative colitis. The table came from immunoSEQ multiplex PCR; TCRdb's copy has only in-frame clones and leaves some out. This sample has tens of thousands of clones, with around 87% found just once. Sequencing was done on a sample of blood. All receptors come from a boy between 10 and 17 years old who was a control in a study of pediatric ulcerative colitis. CDR3s include the opening cysteine and the closing phenylalanine or tryptophan. A D gene is named only where the DNA matches it firmly. Size is omitted from some rows. Given values are once, few, many or a class for expanded clones.

clone_size	j_call	v_call	d_call	cdr3_nt	cdr3_aa
-	TRBJ1-4	TRBV4-2	-	TGTGCCAGCAGCCCGGGGGTTGCTAATGAAAAACTGTTTTTT	CASSPGVANEKLFF
-	TRBJ2-3	TRBV7-2	TRBD2	TGTGCCAGCAGCTCCATTTACAGCGGGATCACAGATACGCAGTATTTT	CASSSIYSGITDTQYF
-	TRBJ2-2	TRBV6-1	-	TGTGCCAGCAGTCGGCAGGGTTGGACCGGGGAGCTGTTTTTT	CASSRQGWTGELFF
-	TRBJ1-2	TRBV5-1	-	TGCGCCAGCAGCTTGGCCTCAGACAGACCTCGACCCTATGGCTACACCTTC	CASSLASDRPRPYGYTF
-	TRBJ2-5	TRBV11-2	-	TGTGCCAGCAGCTTAGAAGTTGTCGTTTCGGAGACCCAGTACTTC	CASSLEVVVSETQYF
-	TRBJ1-2	TRBV6-5	TRBD1	TGTGCCAGCAGTTATCAACAGGGGGGCTATGGCTACACCTTC	CASSYQQGGYGYTF
-	TRBJ2-5	TRBV2	-	TGTGCCAGCAGTGATGGCAGGGTCCAAGAGACCCAGTACTTC	CASSDGRVQETQYF
-	TRBJ2-5	TRBV5-1	TRBD1	TGCGCCAGCAGCACGGGGACAGGGGAAGGAACCCAGTACTTC	CASSTGTGEGTQYF
once	TRBJ2-1	TRBV5-6	TRBD1	TGTGCCAGCAGCCGTACCGGGACAGGGCAGTGGAATGAGCAGTTCTTC	CASSRTGTGQWNEQFF
-	TRBJ1-1	TRBV29-1	-	TGCAGCGTTGAGGATGCAGGGCGGACCGAAGCTTTCTTT	CSVEDAGRTEAFF
-	TRBJ2-7	TRBV7-2	-	TGTGCCAGCAGCTTGAAGGTACCCCACGAGCAGTACTTC	CASSLKVPHEQYF
-	TRBJ1-5	TRBV28	-	TGTGCCAGCAGTTTATCACAGAGCAATCAGCCCCAGCATTTT	CASSLSQSNQPQHF
-	TRBJ2-7	TRBV4-3	-	TGCGCCAGCAGCAAAGGGGTGCTCCTGGGCGAGCAGTACTTC	CASSKGVLLGEQYF
-	TRBJ1-1	TRBV5-1	-	TGCGCCAGCAGCTTGGATAGCTGGAACACTGAAGCTTTCTTT	CASSLDSWNTEAFF
-	TRBJ2-7	TRBV6-6	-	TGTGCCAGCAAAGTTCAGGGCAGTAGCTACGAGCAGTACTTC	CASKVQGSSYEQYF
-	TRBJ1-2	TRBV7-2	-	TGTGCCAGCACCCCACCAAGATGGGGCAGGGACTATGGCTACACCTTC	CASTPPRWGRDYGYTF
-	TRBJ2-6	TRBV5-1	-	TGCGCCAGCAGCGGTAGACAGTCTGGGGCCAACGTCCTGACTTTC	CASSGRQSGANVLTF
-	TRBJ1-1	TRBV5-1	-	TGCGCCAGCAGCTCGAACCTGGCGAACACTGAAGCTTTCTTT	CASSSNLANTEAFF
-	TRBJ2-1	TRBV9	TRBD2	TGTGCCAGCAGCGTACTTAGCGGGAGCTTGTACAATGAGCAGTTCTTC	CASSVLSGSLYNEQFF
-	TRBJ1-2	TRBV18	-	TGTGCCAGCTCACCACGGAGGCCAGGCGAACTATCAACTAACTATGGCTACACCTTC	CASSPRRPGELSTNYGYTF
-	TRBJ1-5	TRBV4-1	-	TGCGCCAGCAGACATGAGGAGGAGAAAGGCAATCAGCCCCAGCATTTT	CASRHEEEKGNQPQHF
-	TRBJ1-1	TRBV28	TRBD1	TGTGCCAGCAGTACCACTCCCGACAGGGGCGCTGAAGCTTTCTTT	CASSTTPDRGAEAFF
-	TRBJ1-6	TRBV27	-	TGTGCCAGCAGGGACGGCTCCTATAATTCACCCCTCCACTTT	CASRDGSYNSPLHF
-	TRBJ2-3	TRBV6-5	-	TGTGCCAGCAGTTACGGCGGTCTTGGCACAGATACGCAGTATTTT	CASSYGGLGTDTQYF
once	TRBJ1-5	TRBV19	TRBD1	TGTGCCACCGAAGGGACAGGGATCAATCAGCCCCAGCATTTT	CATEGTGINQPQHF
once	TRBJ2-3	TRBV13	-	TGTGCCAGCAGCCCCCTGCGGGGGCCCGATCGCACAGATACGCAGTATTTT	CASSPLRGPDRTDTQYF
-	TRBJ2-7	TRBV6-5	-	TGTGCCAGCAGTTACTCCGGGGACGACTACGAGCAGTACTTC	CASSYSGDDYEQYF
-	TRBJ1-3	TRBV7-8	-	TGTGCCAGCAGCTCCGATCGGGGGCTGGACGGAAACACCATATATTTT	CASSSDRGLDGNTIYF
-	TRBJ1-4	TRBV7-8	TRBD1	TGTGCCAGCAGCACGCGGACAGGGAGGCCTGAAAAACTGTTTTTT	CASSTRTGRPEKLFF
-	TRBJ1-3	TRBV15	-	TGTGCCACCAGCAGAGGGAGATACTCTGGAAACACCATATATTTT	CATSRGRYSGNTIYF
-	TRBJ2-7	TRBV28	-	TGTGCCAGCGGATTGGGAGCGCGGGGATTGGGGGAGCAGTACTTC	CASGLGARGLGEQYF
-	TRBJ2-2	TRBV5-8	-	TGTGCCAGCAGCTGGCTACCGAACACCGGGGAGCTGTTTTTT	CASSWLPNTGELFF
-	TRBJ2-1	TRBV6-5	-	TGTGCCAGCAGCTTGGAGAGCTCCTACAATGAGCAGTTCTTC	CASSLESSYNEQFF
-	TRBJ1-1	TRBV6-5	-	TGTGCCAGCAGCATACAGGGATTCTCTGAAGCTTTCTTT	CASSIQGFSEAFF
-	TRBJ2-7	TRBV5-6	TRBD1	TGTGCCAGCAGCTCTTCAAACAGGGGAGTGGATGACGAGCAGTACTTC	CASSSSNRGVDDEQYF
-	TRBJ2-1	TRBV11-3	TRBD1	TGTGCCAGCAGTGGACCCGGGACAGTCTCCTACAATGAGCAGTTCTTC	CASSGPGTVSYNEQFF
few	TRBJ1-6	TRBV9	-	TGTGCCAGCAGCGACCGGGCCTCTAATTCACCCCTCCACTTT	CASSDRASNSPLHF
-	TRBJ2-1	TRBV18	-	TGTGCCAGCTCACCTGTAGCGGCTCCGAACAATGAGCAGTTCTTC	CASSPVAAPNNEQFF
-	TRBJ2-1	TRBV7-9	-	TGTGCCAGCAGCCCCCTTGGTGATAAGAATGAGCAGTTCTTC	CASSPLGDKNEQFF
-	TRBJ2-3	TRBV5-1	TRBD2	TGCGCCAGCAGCTCCCTGAGGGGCGGGGGGTCTAGCACAGATACGCAGTATTTT	CASSSLRGGGSSTDTQYF
-	TRBJ2-1	TRBV30	TRBD2	TGTGCCTGGAGTGTTCAGCGGACTAGCGGGGGTTACAATGAGCAGTTCTTC	CAWSVQRTSGGYNEQFF
few	TRBJ1-5	TRBV2	-	TGTGCCAGCAGTGATAGCGAGAAGGCGGGACAGCCCCAGCATTTT	CASSDSEKAGQPQHF
-	TRBJ1-3	TRBV28	-	TGTGCCAGCAGTCTCAGAGGAGGGACCGGAAACACCATATATTTT	CASSLRGGTGNTIYF
-	TRBJ2-5	TRBV11-3	TRBD1	TGTGCCAGCAGCTTAGAGACAGGGGCAACCCAGTACTTC	CASSLETGATQYF
-	TRBJ2-3	TRBV18	-	TGTGCCAGCTCCCGGGACGGGGGAGATACGCAGTATTTT	CASSRDGGDTQYF
-	TRBJ2-3	TRBV5-4	TRBD2	TGTGCCAGCAGCCCTTCCGGGACTAGGACAGATACGCAGTATTTT	CASSPSGTRTDTQYF